Listed below are T cell receptor beta chains from one sample, sequenced in a study of OX40 agonist ivuxolimab in advanced cancers. TCRdb keeps only in-frame clones here, not all; method: immunoSEQ multiplex PCR. In the table there are approximately 46,000 clones, 88% of which are singletons. The source material was CD4+ or CD8+ T cells sorted from blood, sampled in a trial of the OX40 agonist ivuxolimab. These receptors came from an adult with an advanced solid tumor such as melanoma, head and neck, liver or kidney cancer. CDR3s include the opening cysteine and the closing phenylalanine or tryptophan. The D gene is left open where the match is weak.

TRBJ2-3 | TRBV4-3 | . | CASSLSGAITDTQYF
TRBJ2-7 | TRBV4-1 | TRBD2 | CASSQTLGRGSYEQYF
TRBJ2-2 | TRBV27 | TRBD2 | CASSLGLAGVPGTGELFF
TRBJ1-4 | TRBV15 | . | CATSRDLQTGHNEKLFF
TRBJ1-5 | TRBV28 | . | CASEGISNQPQHF
TRBJ2-1 | TRBV5-8 | . | CASSLVRSYNEQFF
TRBJ1-1 | TRBV7-6 | . | CASSSNLFLGQTNTEAFF
TRBJ2-1 | TRBV11-2 | TRBD1 | CASSHRDRANEQFF
TRBJ1-1 | TRBV7-9 | . | CASSLGGAENTEAFF
TRBJ1-5 | TRBV13 | TRBD1 | CASSSTGNQPQHF
TRBJ1-2 | TRBV7-8 | . | CASSLAWGGYTF
TRBJ2-1 | TRBV5-6 | TRBD2 | CASSFGGEVYNEQFF
TRBJ2-2 | TRBV5-4 | . | CASSLGTSTGELFF
TRBJ1-1 | TRBV6-5 | . | CASNDRSGTEAFF
TRBJ2-3 | TRBV15 | TRBD1 | CATSGGTGTSTDTQYF
TRBJ2-7 | TRBV23-1 | . | CASSKGGLGISAYEQYF
TRBJ2-3 | TRBV9 | . | CASSVGAGSTDTQYF
TRBJ1-1 | TRBV12-5 | . | CASGLGGTEAFF
TRBJ2-2 | TRBV11-2 | TRBD2 | CASSLLAGASNTGELFF
TRBJ2-1 | TRBV27 | . | CASSLPPNYNEQFF
TRBJ1-5 | TRBV19 | TRBD1 | CASSIARQGGGQPQHF
TRBJ2-7 | TRBV27 | . | CASSLSLTGRGEQYF
TRBJ2-5 | TRBV18 | . | CASSRTDQETQYF
TRBJ2-1 | TRBV2 | . | CASSGNNEQFF
TRBJ1-3 | TRBV25-1 | . | CASSEYSDRLSGNTIYF
TRBJ1-1 | TRBV6-5 | . | CASSYGGNTEAFF
TRBJ1-1 | TRBV4-3 | . | CASSQDSGSTEAFF
TRBJ1-1 | TRBV4-1 | . | CASSQDEGRGEAFF
TRBJ2-6 | TRBV9 | . | CASSVTGLGANVLTF
TRBJ2-7 | TRBV7-8 | . | CASSFDPGPFYEQYF
TRBJ1-2 | TRBV27 | TRBD1 | CASSMTGANYGYTF
TRBJ1-1 | TRBV5-6 | . | CASSFETSNTEAFF
TRBJ1-1 | TRBV5-5 | TRBD1 | CASSLAGQPNTEAFF